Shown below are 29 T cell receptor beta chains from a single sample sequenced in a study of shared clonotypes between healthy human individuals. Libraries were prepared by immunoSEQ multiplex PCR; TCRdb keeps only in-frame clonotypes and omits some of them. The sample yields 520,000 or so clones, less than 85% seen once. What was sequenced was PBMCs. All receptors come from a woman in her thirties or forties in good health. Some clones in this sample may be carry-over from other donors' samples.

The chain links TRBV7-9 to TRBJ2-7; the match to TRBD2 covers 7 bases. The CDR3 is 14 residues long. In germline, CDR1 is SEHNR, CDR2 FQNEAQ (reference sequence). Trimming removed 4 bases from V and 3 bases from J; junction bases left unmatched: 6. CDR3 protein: CASSWAAGDYEQYF. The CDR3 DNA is TGTGCCAGCAGCTGGGCGGCGGGAGACTACGAGCAGTACTTC.

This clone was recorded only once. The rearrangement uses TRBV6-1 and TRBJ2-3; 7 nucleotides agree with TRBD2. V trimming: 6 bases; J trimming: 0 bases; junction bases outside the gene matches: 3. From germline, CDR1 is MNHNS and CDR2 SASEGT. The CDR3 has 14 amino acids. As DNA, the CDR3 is TGTGCCAGCAGCCGTAGCGGGAGCACAGATACGCAGTATTTT. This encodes CASSRSGSTDTQYF.

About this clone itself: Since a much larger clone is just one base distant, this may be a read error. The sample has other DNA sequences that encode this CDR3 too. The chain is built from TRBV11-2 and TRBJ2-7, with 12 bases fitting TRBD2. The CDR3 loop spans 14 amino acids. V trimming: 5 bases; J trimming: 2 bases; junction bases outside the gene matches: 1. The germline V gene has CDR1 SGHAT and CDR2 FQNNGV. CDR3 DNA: TGTGCCAGCAGCCTAGCGGGAGGGCCCTACGAGCAGTACTTC. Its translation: CASSLAGGPYEQYF.

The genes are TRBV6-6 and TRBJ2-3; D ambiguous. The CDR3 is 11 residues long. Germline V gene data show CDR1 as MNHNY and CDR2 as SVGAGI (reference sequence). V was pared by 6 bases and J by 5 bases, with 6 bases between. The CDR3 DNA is TGTGCCAGCAGGACGGGAGATACGCAGTATTTT. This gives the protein CASRTGDTQYF.

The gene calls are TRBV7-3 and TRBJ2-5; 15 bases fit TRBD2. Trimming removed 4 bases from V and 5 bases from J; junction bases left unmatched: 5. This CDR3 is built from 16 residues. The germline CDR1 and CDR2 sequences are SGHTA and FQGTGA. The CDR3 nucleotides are TGTGCCAGCAGCTCCGGGACTAGCGGGAGGCAGGAGACCCAGTACTTC. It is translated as CASSSGTSGRQETQYF.

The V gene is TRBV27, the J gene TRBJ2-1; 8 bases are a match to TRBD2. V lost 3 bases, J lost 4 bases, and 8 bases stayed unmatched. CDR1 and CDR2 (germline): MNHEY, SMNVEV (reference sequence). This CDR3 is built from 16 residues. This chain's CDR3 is CASSFSAGGGYNEQFF. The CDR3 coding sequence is TGTGCCAGCAGTTTTTCTGCGGGAGGAGGTTACAATGAGCAGTTCTTC.

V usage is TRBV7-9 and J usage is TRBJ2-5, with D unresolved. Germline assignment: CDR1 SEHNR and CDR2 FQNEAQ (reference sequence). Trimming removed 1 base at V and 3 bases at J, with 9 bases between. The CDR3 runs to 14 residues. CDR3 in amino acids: CASSLVAGEETQYF. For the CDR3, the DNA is TGTGCCAGCAGCTTAGTGGCAGGAGAAGAGACCCAGTACTTC.

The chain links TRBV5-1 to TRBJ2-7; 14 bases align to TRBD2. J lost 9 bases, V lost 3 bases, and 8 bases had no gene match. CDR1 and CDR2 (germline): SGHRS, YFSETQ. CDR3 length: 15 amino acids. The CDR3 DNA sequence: TGCGCCAGCAGCTGGGGGACTAGCGGGAGTCGAGTGCAGTACTTC. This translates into CASSWGTSGSRVQYF.

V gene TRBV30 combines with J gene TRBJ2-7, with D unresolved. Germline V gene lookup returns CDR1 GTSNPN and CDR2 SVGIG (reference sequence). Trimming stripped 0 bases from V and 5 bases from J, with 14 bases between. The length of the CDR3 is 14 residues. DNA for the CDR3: TGTGCCTGGAGTGTGGGCGGCCGTACGAACGAGCAGTACTTC. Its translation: CAWSVGGRTNEQYF.

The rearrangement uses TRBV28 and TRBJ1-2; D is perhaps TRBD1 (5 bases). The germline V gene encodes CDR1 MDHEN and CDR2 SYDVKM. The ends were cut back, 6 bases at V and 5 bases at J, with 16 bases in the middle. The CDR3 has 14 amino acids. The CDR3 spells CASSPAGTEYGYTF. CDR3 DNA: TGTGCCAGCAGCCCAGCCGGGACGGAATATGGCTACACCTTC.

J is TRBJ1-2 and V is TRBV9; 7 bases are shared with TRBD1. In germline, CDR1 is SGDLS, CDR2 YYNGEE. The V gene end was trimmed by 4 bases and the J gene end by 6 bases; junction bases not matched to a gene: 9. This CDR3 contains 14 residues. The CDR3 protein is CASSPRGDSHGYTF. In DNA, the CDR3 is TGTGCCAGCAGCCCAAGGGGGGACAGCCATGGCTACACCTTC.

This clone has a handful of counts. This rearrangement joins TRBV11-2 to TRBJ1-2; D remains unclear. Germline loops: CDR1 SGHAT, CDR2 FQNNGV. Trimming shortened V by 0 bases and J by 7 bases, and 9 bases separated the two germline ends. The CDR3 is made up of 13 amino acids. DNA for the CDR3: TGTGCCAGCAGCTTAGATCTAGGTGGTGGCTACACCTTC. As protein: CASSLDLGGGYTF. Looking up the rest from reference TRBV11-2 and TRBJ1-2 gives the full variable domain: EAGVAQSPRYKIIEKRQSVAFWCNPISGHATLYWYQQILGQGPKLLIQFQNNGVVDDSQLPKDRFSAERLKGVDSTLKIQPAKLEDSAVYLCASSLDLGGGYTFGSGTRLTVV.

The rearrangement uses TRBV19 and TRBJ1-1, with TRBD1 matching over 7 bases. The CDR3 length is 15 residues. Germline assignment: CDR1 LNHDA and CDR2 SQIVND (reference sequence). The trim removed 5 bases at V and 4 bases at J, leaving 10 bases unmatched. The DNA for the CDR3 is TGTGCCAGTAGTGCCTTACAGGGGCGGGGCACTGAAGCTTTCTTT. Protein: CASSALQGRGTEAFF.

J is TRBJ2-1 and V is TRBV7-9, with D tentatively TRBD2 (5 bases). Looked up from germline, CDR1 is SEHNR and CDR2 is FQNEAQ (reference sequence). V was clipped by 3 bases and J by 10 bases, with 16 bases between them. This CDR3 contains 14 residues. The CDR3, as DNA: TGTGCCAGCAGCTTTCGGCTAGCCCCGATGGAGCAGTTCTTC. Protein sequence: CASSFRLAPMEQFF.

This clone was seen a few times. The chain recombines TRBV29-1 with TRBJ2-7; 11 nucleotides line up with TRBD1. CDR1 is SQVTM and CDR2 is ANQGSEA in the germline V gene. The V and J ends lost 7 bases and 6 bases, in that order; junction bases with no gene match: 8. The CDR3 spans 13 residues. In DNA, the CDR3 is TGCAGCGCCGAGGACAGGGGGCGCTCCGAGCAGTACTTC. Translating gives CSAEDRGRSEQYF.

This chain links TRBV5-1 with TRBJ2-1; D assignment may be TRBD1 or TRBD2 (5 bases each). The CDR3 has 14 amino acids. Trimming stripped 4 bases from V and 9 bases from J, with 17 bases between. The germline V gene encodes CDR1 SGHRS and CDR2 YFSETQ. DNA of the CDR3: TGCGCCAGCAGCCTCACCGGGGCTAGTAGTGAGCAGTTCTTC. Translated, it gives CASSLTGASSEQFF.

CDR3 sequence reads: CATSRDVRGGADTGELFF. The CDR3 coding sequence is TGTGCCACCAGCAGAGATGTTCGAGGGGGCGCGGACACCGGGGAGCTGTTTTTT. The V gene is TRBV15, the J gene TRBJ2-2, with 7 bases aligning to TRBD1. The CDR3 is made up of 18 amino acids. Germline CDR1 reads LNHNV; CDR2 reads YYDKDF (reference sequence). The junction had 10 bases not matched to a gene; V was cut back by 0 bases and J by 3 bases.

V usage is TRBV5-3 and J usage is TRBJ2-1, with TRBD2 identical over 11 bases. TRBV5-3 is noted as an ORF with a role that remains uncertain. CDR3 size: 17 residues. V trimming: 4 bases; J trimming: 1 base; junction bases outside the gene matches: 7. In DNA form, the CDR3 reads TGTGCCAGAAGCAACCGATTAGCGGGAGGGTCCTACAATGAGCAGTTCTTC. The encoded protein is CARSNRLAGGSYNEQFF.

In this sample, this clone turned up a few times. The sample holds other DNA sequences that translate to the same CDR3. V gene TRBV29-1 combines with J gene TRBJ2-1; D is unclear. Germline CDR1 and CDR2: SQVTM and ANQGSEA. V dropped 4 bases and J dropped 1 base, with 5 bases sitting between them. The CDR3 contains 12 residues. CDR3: CSVVESYNEQFF. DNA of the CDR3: TGCAGCGTTGTTGAATCCTACAATGAGCAGTTCTTC.

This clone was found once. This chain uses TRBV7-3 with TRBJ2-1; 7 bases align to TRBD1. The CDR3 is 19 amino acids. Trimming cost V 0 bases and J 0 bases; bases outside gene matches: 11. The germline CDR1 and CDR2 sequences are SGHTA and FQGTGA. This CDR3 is CASSLTGGRGGTSYNEQFF. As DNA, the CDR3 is TGTGCCAGCAGCTTAACAGGGGGCCGGGGCGGAACCTCCTACAATGAGCAGTTCTTC.

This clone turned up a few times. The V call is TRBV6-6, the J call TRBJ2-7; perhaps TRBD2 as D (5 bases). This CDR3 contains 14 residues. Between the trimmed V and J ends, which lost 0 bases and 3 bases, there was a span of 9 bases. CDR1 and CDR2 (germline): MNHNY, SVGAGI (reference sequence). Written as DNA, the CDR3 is TGTGCCAGCAGTTACTCTTCCGGGAACTACGAGCAGTACTTC. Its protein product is CASSYSSGNYEQYF.

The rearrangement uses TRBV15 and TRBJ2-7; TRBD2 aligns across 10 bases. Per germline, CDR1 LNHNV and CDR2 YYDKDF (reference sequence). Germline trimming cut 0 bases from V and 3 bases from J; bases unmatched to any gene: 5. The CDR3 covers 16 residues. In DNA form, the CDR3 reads TGTGCCACCAGCAGAGATGAGGCTAGCGGGAGCTACGAGCAGTACTTC. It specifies CATSRDEASGSYEQYF.

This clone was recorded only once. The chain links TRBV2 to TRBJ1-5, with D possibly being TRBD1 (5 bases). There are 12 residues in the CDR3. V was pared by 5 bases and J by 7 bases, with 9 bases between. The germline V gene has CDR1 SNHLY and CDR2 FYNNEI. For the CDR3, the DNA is TGTGCCAGCAGTAACCGACAGCAGCCCCAGCATTTT. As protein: CASSNRQQPQHF.

The DNA of the CDR3 is TGTGCCAGCAGTTTAGCGGGACAGGGGTTCCCGTACTTC. Translating it yields CASSLAGQGFPYF. The rearrangement links TRBV27 to TRBJ2-7; 10 bases align to TRBD1. The V and J ends lost 2 bases and 12 bases, in that order; junction bases with no gene match: 7. The CDR3 runs 13 residues. CDR1 is MNHEY, CDR2 SMNVEV, per germline (reference sequence).

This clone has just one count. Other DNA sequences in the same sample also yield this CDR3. The CDR3 DNA is TGTGCCAGCTCACCGTCGGCTAGCACAGATACGCAGTATTTT. As protein: CASSPSASTDTQYF. This chain connects TRBV18 to TRBJ2-3; unclear D gene. Germline V CDR1 and CDR2: KGHSH, LQKENI. V lost 3 bases to trimming and J lost 0 bases, with 7 bases between them. This CDR3 contains 14 residues.

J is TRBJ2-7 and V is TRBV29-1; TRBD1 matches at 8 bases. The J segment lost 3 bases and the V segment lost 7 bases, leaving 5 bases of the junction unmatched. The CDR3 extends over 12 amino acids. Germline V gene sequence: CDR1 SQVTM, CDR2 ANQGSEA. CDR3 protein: CSGGQGVYEQYF. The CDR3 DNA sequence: TGCAGCGGAGGACAGGGTGTCTACGAGCAGTACTTC.

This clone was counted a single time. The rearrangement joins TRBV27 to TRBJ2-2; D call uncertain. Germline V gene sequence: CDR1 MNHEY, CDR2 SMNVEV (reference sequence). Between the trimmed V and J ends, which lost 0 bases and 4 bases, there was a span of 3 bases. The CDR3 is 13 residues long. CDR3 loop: CASSLSSTGELFF. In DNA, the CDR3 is TGTGCCAGCAGTTTATCTAGCACCGGGGAGCTGTTTTTT.

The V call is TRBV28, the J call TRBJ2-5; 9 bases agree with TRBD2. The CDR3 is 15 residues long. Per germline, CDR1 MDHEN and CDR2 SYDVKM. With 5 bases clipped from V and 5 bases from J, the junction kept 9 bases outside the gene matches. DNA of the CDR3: TGTGCCAGCAGTCCCCTAGCGGGACTGGGGGAGACCCAGTACTTC. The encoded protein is CASSPLAGLGETQYF.

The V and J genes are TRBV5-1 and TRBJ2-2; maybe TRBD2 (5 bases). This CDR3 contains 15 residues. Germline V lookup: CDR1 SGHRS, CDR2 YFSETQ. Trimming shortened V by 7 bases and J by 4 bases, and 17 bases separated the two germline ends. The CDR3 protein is CASGESGSGTGELFF. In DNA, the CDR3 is TGCGCCAGCGGAGAATCGGGGTCGGGCACCGGGGAGCTGTTTTTT.